This TCR beta chain is from a study of CD8 T cells in ankylosing spondylitis. As the method for making TCR beta libraries, quantitative 5'-RACE with molecular barcodes was used. TCRdb re-called the 5' RACE reads through MiXCR, storing one row per CDR3 protein. The sample records some 220,000 distinct CDR3 sequences, 10% being singletons. A word on this clonotype: Its specificity is unknown.

This CDR3 is built from 13 residues. With 5 bases removed from V and 0 bases from J, the gap between germline ends came to 2 bases. Germline CDR1 is KGHSH and CDR2 is LQKENI. The study's findings and limits: Within peripheral blood, clones linked to disease were CD8+ and relatively rare. There was reportedly significant enrichment of clones that were disease-linked in matched ankylosing spondylitis synovial fluid. A motif in TCR beta, a set of eight highly homologous variants, appeared characteristic of ankylosing spondylitis blood.

Sequenced input: blood, either unsorted or a sorted T cell fraction (not recorded which). The TCR originated in a male donor with ankylosing spondylitis or in good health (not recorded which). This chain connects TRBV18 to TRBJ2-6; D not resolved. Written as DNA, the CDR3 is TGTGCCAGCTCATGCTCTGGGGCCAACGTCCTGACTTTC. Amino acids: CASSCSGANVLTF.